These 6 T cell receptor beta chains came from one sample sequenced in a study of T-cell reconstitution after alpha-beta-depleted transplantation in children. Using unique molecular identifiers, the investigators prepared the TCRbeta library. TCRdb processed the PCR reads anew with MiXCR; each CDR3 protein has one entry. The sample lists roughly 50,000 distinct CDR3 sequences, 44% occurring once. The material was PBMCs, mostly from graft donor cells, obtained 360 days after TCRalphabeta/CD19-depleted stem cell transplant. The source of these receptors is a male patient younger than 18 who had a stem cell transplant for acute lymphoblastic leukemia, so the T cells may come from the graft donor.

J is TRBJ2-7 and V is TRBV14; 9 bases align to TRBD1. This CDR3 is 15 amino acids long. With V trimmed by 5 bases and J by 3 bases, 8 bases remained unmatched. Germline CDR1 and CDR2: SGHDN and FVKESK. CDR3 DNA sequence: TGTGCCAGCAGCGTGGGGCGGGACAGGGTCTACGAGCAGTACTTC. Its translation: CASSVGRDRVYEQYF. The whole variable domain, remainder taken from reference TRBV14 and TRBJ2-7, is EAGVTQFPSHSVIEKGQTVTLRCDPISGHDNLYWYRRVMGKEIKFLLHFVKESKQDESGMPNNRFLAERTGGTYSTLKVQPAELEDSGVYFCASSVGRDRVYEQYFGPGTRLTVT.

The CDR3 nucleotides read TGTGCCAGCAGTTCCCCTAGAGGGACGAAGGGCAGAACCGGGGAGCTGTTTTTT. Translated, it gives CASSSPRGTKGRTGELFF. The V and J genes are TRBV12-3 or TRBV12-4 and TRBJ2-2; the D gene could be TRBD1 or TRBD2 (5 bases each). CDR3 length equals 18 residues. The V end was cut by 4 bases, the J end by 5 bases, with 23 bases between.

The sample holds a few counts of this clonotype. The chain has TRBV4-1 and TRBJ2-1, with D hard to call. Germline V lookup: CDR1 MGHRA, CDR2 YSYEKL. The CDR3 is 16 residues long. V shed 1 base and J shed 5 bases, with 15 bases lying between them. The CDR3 loop is CASSQVVLVDNNEQFF. The CDR3 DNA is TGCGCCAGCAGCCAAGTAGTTCTAGTGGATAACAATGAGCAGTTCTTC.

The table lists this clonotype with a few counts. The genes are TRBV6-1 and TRBJ2-5, with TRBD1 identical over 11 bases. CDR1 and CDR2 from the germline V gene are MNHNS and SASEGT. Losses at the gene ends were 4 bases for V and 0 bases for J; bases not matched to a gene: 13. The length of the CDR3 is 19 residues. CDR3 in amino acids: CASSVSPGQGAWYQETQYF. CDR3 bases: TGTGCCAGCAGTGTTAGCCCCGGACAGGGGGCGTGGTACCAAGAGACCCAGTACTTC.

This chain links TRBV12-3 or TRBV12-4 with TRBJ1-1, with D perhaps TRBD1 (6 bases). This CDR3 has 13 residues. V was clipped by 4 bases and J by 6 bases, with 12 bases between them. The DNA of the CDR3 is TGTGCCAGCAGTTCTACAGGGTTGCCTGAAGCTTTCTTT. As protein: CASSSTGLPEAFF.

The chain uses TRBV4-2 and TRBJ2-7, with 8 bases that match TRBD2. J gave up 2 bases and V 3 bases, and 9 bases lay outside the gene matches. Germline V lookup: CDR1 LGHNA, CDR2 YNFKEQ. The CDR3 loop spans 16 amino acids. CDR3 nucleotides: TGTGCCAGCAGCCATTCAAGCGGGAGCTCCACCTACGAGCAGTACTTC. Its translation is CASSHSSGSSTYEQYF.